The next 2 T cell receptor beta chains were all read from a single sample in a study of blood T cell repertoires in COVID-19. Data came from immunoSEQ multiplex PCR; TCRdb stores just in-frame clones and leaves some out. The table shows 150,000 or so clones, with over 60% occurring only once. Sequencing input: peripheral blood. The receptors derive from a woman between 65 and 79 years old with acute or convalescent COVID-19.

The V call is TRBV5-1, the J call TRBJ1-3; TRBD1 aligns across 7 bases. CDR1 is SGHRS, CDR2 YFSETQ, per germline. V dropped 2 bases and J dropped 0; count of bases not matched to a gene: 8. CDR3 length: 17 residues. For the CDR3, the DNA is TGCGCCAGCAGCTTTTCCCCGGGACAGAGCTCTGGAAACACCATATATTTT. This sequence encodes CASSFSPGQSSGNTIYF.

This clone was seen a few times. The rearrangement uses TRBV5-1 and TRBJ2-1, with TRBD2 matching over 7 bases. Per germline, CDR1 SGHRS and CDR2 YFSETQ. The CDR3 is 16 amino acids. The trim removed 0 bases at V and 1 base at J, leaving 4 bases unmatched. CDR3 in amino acids: CASSLDAGESYNEQFF. CDR3 DNA sequence: TGCGCCAGCAGCTTGGACGCGGGAGAATCCTACAATGAGCAGTTCTTC.